This T cell receptor (beta chain) was sequenced for a study of shared clonotypes between healthy human individuals. The germline V gene has CDR1 ENHRY and CDR2 SYGVKD. The CDR3 length is 13 residues. The junction had 5 bases not matched to a gene; V was cut back by 5 bases and J by 5 bases. Clones were read by immunoSEQ multiplex PCR, and TCRdb kept only the in-frame ones, dropping some. This table holds 2 million to 2.5 million clones, 85% to 95% found once. The chain has TRBV10-3 and TRBJ2-5, with TRBD2 matching 7 bases. The clonotype originates from a man younger than 30 in good health. Source material: naive CD4+ T cells sorted from blood. Specified subset: CD45RA+ positively selected. This chain's CDR3 is CAISHRGEETQYF. Here the CDR3 DNA reads TGTGCCATCAGTCACCGGGGGGAGGAGACCCAGTACTTC.